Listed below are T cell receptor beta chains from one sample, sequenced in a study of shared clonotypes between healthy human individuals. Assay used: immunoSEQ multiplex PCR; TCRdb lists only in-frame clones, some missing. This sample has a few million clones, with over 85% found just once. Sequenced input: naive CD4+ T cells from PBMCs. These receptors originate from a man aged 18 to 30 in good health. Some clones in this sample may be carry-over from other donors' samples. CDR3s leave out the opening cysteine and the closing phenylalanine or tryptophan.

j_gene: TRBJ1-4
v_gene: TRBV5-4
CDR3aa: ASSLAGLGNEKLF

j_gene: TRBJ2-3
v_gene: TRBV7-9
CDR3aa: ASSLGAGHTDTQY

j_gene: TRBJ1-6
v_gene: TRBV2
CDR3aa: ASIKTRDLNSPLH

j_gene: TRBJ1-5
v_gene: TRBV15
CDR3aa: ATSRDVGTGARQPQH

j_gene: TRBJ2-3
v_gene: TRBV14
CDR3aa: ASSQVESQEF

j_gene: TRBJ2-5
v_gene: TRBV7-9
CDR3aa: ASSLGLAGGVSETQY

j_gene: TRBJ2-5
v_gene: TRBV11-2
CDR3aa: ASSSTGVIQTQY

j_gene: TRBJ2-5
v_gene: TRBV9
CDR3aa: ASSVQGLAGGQETQY

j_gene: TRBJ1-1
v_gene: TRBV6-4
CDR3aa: ASRAFGGYTEAF

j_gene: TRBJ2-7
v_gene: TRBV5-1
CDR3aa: ASSLGSGNEQY

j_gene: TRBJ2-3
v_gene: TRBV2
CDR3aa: ASRTDLEAGAGTQY

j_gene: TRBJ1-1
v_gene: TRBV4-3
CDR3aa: ASSQQGRRTEAF

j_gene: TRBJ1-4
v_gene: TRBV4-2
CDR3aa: ASSFSGTAEKLF

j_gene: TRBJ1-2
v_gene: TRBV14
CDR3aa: ASSQGFRQSGYT

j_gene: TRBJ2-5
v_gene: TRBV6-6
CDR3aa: ASSDTAGHQETQY

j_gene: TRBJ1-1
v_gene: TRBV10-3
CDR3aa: AITEGLDTEAF

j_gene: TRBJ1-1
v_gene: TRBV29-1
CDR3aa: SVNREQMNTEAF